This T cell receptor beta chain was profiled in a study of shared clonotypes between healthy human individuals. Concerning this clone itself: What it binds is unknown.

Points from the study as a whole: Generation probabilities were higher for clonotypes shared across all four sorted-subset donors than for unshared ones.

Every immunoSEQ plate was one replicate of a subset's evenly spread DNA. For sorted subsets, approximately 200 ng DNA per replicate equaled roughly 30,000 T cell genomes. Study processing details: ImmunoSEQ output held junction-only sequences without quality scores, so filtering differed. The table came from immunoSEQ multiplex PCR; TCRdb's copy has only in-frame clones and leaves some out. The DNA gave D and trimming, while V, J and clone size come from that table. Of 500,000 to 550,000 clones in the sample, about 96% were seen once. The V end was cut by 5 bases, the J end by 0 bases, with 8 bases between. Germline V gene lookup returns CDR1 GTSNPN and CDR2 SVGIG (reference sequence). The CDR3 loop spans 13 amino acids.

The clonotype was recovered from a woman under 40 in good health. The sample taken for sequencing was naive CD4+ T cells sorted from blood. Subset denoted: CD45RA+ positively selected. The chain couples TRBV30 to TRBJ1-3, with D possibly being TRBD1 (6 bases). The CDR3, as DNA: TGTGCCTGGGACAGGAGCTCTGGAAACACCATATATTTT. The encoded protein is CAWDRSSGNTIYF. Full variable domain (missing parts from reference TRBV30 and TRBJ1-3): SQTIHQWPATLVQPVGSPLSLECTVEGTSNPNLYWYRQAAGRGLQLLFYSVGIGQISSEVPQNLSASRPQDRQFILSSKKLLLSDSGFYLCAWDRSSGNTIYFGEGSWLTVV.